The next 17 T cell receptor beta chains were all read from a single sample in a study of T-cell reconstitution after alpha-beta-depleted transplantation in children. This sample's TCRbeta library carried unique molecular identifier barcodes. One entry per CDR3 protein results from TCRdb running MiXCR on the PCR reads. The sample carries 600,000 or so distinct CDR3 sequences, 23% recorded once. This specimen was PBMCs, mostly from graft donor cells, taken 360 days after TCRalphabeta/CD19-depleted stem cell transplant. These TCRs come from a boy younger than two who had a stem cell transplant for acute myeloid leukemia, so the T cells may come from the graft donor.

The DNA for the CDR3 is TGTGCCAGCAGTCCCCAACCCCTAGCGGGGAAAGGTTACGAGCAGTACGTC. Translation: CASSPQPLAGKGYEQYV. The chain joins TRBV28 to TRBJ2-7, with TRBD2 matching over 9 bases. Germline loops: CDR1 MDHEN, CDR2 SYDVKM. This CDR3 region has 17 residues. V lost 5 bases and J lost 4; bases outside the gene matches: 15.

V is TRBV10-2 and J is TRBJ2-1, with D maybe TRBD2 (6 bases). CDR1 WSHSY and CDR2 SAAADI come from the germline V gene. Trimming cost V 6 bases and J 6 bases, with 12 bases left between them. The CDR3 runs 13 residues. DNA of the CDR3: TGCGCCAGCAGCTGGCGGGGCCTCAATGAGCAGTTCTTC. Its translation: CASSWRGLNEQFF.

The CDR3 sequence: CSAGRTSASEQYV. DNA for the CDR3: TGCAGTGCTGGGAGGACTAGCGCGAGTGAGCAGTACGTC. The chain joins TRBV20-1 to TRBJ2-7, with TRBD2 matching 9 bases. Germline CDR1 reads DFQATT; CDR2 reads SNEGSKA (reference sequence). The CDR3 runs 13 residues. The trim removed 5 bases at V and 7 bases at J, leaving 9 bases unmatched.

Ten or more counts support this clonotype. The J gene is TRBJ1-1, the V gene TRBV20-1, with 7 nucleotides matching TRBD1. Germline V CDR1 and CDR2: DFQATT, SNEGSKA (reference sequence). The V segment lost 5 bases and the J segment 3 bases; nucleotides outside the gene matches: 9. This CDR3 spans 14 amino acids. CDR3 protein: CSAAHRGLDTEAFF. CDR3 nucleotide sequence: TGCAGTGCTGCTCACAGGGGTTTGGACACTGAAGCTTTCTTT.

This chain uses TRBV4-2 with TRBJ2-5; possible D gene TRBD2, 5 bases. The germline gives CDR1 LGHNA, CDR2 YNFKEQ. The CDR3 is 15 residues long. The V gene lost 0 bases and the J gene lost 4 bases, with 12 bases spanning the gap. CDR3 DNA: TGTGCCAGCAGCCAAGAGACGGGGTTCGGAGAGACCCAGTACTTC. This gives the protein CASSQETGFGETQYF.

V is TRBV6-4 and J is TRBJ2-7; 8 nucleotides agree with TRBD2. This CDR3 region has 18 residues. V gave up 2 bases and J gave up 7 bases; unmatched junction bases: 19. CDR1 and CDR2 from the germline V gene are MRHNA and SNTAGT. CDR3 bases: TGTGCCAGCAGTGACGCAAGCGGGGGACAACGTTCCGTTGGGGAGCAGTACGTC. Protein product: CASSDASGGQRSVGEQYV.

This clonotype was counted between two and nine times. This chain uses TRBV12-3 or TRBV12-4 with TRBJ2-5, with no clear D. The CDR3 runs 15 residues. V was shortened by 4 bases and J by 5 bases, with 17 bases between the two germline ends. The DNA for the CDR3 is TGTGCCAGCAGTTATTTATCACCCGGTCGGGAGACCCAGTACTTC. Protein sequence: CASSYLSPGRETQYF.

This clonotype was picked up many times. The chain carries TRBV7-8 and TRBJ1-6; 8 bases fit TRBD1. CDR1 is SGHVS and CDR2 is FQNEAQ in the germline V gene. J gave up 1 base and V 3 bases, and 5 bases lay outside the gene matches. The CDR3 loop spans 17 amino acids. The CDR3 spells CASSFDRGRSYNSPLHF. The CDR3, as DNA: TGTGCCAGCAGCTTCGACAGGGGAAGGTCCTATAATTCACCCCTCCACTTT.

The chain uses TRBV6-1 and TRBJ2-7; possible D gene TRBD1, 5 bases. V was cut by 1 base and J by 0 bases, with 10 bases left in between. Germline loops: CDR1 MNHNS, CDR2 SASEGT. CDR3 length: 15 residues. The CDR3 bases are TGTGCCAGCAGTGAAGAGCACAGGAGCTCCTACGAGCAGTACTTC. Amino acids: CASSEEHRSSYEQYF.

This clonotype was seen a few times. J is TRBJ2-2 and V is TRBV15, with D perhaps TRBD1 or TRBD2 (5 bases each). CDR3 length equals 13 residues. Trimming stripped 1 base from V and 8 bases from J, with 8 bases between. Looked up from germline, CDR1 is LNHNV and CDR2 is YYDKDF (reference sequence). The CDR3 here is CATSRVGAGELFF. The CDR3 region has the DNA TGTGCCACCAGCAGAGTCGGGGCGGGGGAGCTGTTTTTT.

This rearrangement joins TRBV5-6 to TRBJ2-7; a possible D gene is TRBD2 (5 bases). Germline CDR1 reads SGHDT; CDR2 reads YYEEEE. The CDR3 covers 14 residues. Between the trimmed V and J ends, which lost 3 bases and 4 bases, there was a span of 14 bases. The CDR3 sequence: CASSYGGRAYEQYV. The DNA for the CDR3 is TGTGCCAGCAGCTATGGCGGGCGGGCTTACGAGCAGTACGTC.

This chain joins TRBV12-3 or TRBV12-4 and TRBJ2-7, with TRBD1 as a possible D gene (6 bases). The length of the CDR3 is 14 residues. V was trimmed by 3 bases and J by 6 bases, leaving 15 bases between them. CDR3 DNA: TGTGCCAGCAGTTTTAGGACAGCCAGGGTCGAGCAGTACTTC. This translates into CASSFRTARVEQYF.

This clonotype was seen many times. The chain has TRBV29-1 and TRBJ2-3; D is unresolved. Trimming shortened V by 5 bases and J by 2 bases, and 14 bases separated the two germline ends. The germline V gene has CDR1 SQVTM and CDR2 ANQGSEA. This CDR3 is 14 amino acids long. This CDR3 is CSVRLASVTDTQYF. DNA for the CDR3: TGCAGCGTTAGGTTGGCATCCGTCACAGATACGCAGTATTTT.

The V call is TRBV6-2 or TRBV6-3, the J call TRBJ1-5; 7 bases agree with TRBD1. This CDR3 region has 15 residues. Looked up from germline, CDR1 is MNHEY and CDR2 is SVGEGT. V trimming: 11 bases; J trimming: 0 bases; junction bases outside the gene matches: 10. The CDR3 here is CAVARGTVSNQPQHF. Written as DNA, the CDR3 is TGTGCCGTTGCCCGGGGGACAGTTAGCAATCAGCCCCAGCATTTT.

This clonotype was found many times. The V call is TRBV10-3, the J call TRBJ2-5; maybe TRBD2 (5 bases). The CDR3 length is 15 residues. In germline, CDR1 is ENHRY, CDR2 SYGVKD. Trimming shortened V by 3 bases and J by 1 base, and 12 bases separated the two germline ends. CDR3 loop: CAISETGLLQETQYF. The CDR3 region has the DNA TGTGCCATCAGTGAAACCGGACTCCTCCAAGAGACCCAGTACTTC.

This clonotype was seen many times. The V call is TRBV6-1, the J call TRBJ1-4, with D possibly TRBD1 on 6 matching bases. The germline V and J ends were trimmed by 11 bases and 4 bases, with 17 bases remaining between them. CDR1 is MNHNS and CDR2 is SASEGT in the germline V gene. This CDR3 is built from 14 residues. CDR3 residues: CAAWGGQFNEKLFF. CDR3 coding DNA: TGTGCCGCTTGGGGAGGACAGTTTAATGAAAAACTGTTTTTT.

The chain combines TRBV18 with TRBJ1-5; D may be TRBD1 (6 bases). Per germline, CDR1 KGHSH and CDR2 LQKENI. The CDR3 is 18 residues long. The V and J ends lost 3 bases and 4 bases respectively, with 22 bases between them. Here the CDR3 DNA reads TGTGCCAGCTCACCCTACAGACTAGGCTCAGGGGAGAATCAGCCCCAGCATTTT. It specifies CASSPYRLGSGENQPQHF.